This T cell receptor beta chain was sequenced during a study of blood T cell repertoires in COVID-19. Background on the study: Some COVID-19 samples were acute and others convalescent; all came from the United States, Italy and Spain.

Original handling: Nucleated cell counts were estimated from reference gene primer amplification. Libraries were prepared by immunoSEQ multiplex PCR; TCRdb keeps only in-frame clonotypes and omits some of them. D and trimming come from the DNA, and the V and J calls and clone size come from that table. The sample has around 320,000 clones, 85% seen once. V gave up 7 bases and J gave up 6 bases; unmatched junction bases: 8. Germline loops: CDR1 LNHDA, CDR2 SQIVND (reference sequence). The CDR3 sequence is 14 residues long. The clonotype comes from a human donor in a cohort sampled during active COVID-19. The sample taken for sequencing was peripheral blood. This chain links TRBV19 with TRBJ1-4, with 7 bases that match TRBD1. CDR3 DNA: TGTGCCAGTAACAACGACAGGGTCGATGAAAAACTGTTTTTT. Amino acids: CASNNDRVDEKLFF. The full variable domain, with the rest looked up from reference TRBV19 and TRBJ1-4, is DGGITQSPKYLFRKEGQNVTLSCEQNLNHDAMYWYRQDPGQGLRLIYYSQIVNDFQKGDIAEGYSVSREKKESFPLTVTSAQKNPTAFYLCASNNDRVDEKLFFGSGTQLSVL.